The 9 T cell receptor beta chains listed next were all sequenced from one sample in a study of T cells in Graves' hyperthyroidism and ophthalmopathy. The source material, RNA transcripts, was used to amplify TCR beta CDR3 regions. During a first-round RT-PCR of the TCR CDR3, the HTBI primer set was used. From the multiplex PCR reads, TCRdb called clonotypes with MiXCR, one entry per CDR3 protein. Among roughly 510,000 distinct CDR3 sequences listed, around 21% were seen once. Sequenced input: blood. Every receptor here comes from a man aged 18 to 30 with Graves' hyperthyroidism.

V is TRBV28 and J is TRBJ1-1; possibly TRBD1 for D (5 bases). Trimming took off 5 bases at V and 1 base at J, with 8 bases between the two ends. Germline CDR1 is MDHEN and CDR2 is SYDVKM. The CDR3 is 13 residues long. The CDR3 sequence: CASSGHTNTEAFF. CDR3 bases: TGTGCCAGCAGTGGACATACGAACACTGAAGCTTTCTTT.

The V call is TRBV6-1, the J call TRBJ2-7; 7 bases line up with TRBD1. The germline CDR1 and CDR2 sequences are MNHNS and SASEGT. The CDR3 sequence is 15 residues long. The V segment lost 5 bases and the J segment 6 bases; nucleotides outside the gene matches: 13. In DNA, the CDR3 is TGTGCCAGCAGTCAAGAGGGACAGTTGGGGACCGAGCAGTACTTC. It encodes CASSQEGQLGTEQYF.

Many counts were recorded for this clonotype. This chain joins TRBV7-9 and TRBJ2-5; 12 bases agree with TRBD2. This CDR3 contains 15 residues. The V segment lost 7 bases and the J segment 5 bases; nucleotides outside the gene matches: 8. The V gene's germline CDR1 is SEHNR and CDR2 FQNEAQ (reference sequence). CDR3 sequence: CASTPSGGESETQYF. CDR3 sequence (DNA): TGTGCCAGCACCCCTAGCGGGGGGGAGAGTGAGACCCAGTACTTC.

Many counts were recorded for this clonotype. The chain links TRBV6-1 to TRBJ1-2; D is undetermined. Germline-derived CDR1 and CDR2 are MNHNS and SASEGT. Trimming stripped 1 base from V and 0 bases from J, with 12 bases between. The CDR3 is made up of 16 amino acids. The CDR3 reads CASSEVRTLANYGYTF. The CDR3 nucleotides read TGTGCCAGCAGTGAAGTAAGGACTCTAGCTAACTATGGCTACACCTTC.

This clonotype was counted many times. The chain joins TRBV7-9 to TRBJ2-5; tentative D call: TRBD2 (6 bases). Per the germline V gene, CDR1 is SEHNR and CDR2 is FQNEAQ (reference sequence). There are 11 residues in the CDR3. Trimming removed 8 bases at V and 5 bases at J, with 9 bases between. In DNA, the CDR3 is TGTGCCAGCGGGGAGGTGGAGACCCAGTACTTC. It yields the protein CASGEVETQYF. The variable domain in full, completed from reference TRBV7-9 and TRBJ2-5, reads DTGVSQNPRHKITKRGQNVTFRCDPISEHNRLYWYRQTLGQGPEFLTYFQNEAQLEKSRLLSDRFSAERPKGSFSTLEIQRTEQGDSAMYLCASGEVETQYFGPGTRLLVL.

This clonotype appeared many times. The rearrangement joins TRBV12-3 or TRBV12-4 to TRBJ1-2, with 9 positions matching TRBD1. V shed 5 bases, J shed 4 bases, and the junction held 5 bases outside the gene matches. The CDR3 is made up of 14 amino acids. The CDR3 DNA reads as TGTGCCAGCAGTACCGGGACAGGGACCTATGGCTACACCTTC. Translated: CASSTGTGTYGYTF.

The chain carries TRBV6-2 or TRBV6-3 and TRBJ1-2; 9 positions agree with TRBD1. The ends lost 6 bases at V and 2 bases at J; junction bases unmatched: 10. This CDR3 comprises 16 residues. CDR1 and CDR2 (germline): MNHEY, SVGEGT. CDR3 in DNA: TGTGCCAGCAGCCTCGGGACAGGGAAAGGGAACTATGGCTACACCTTC. It encodes CASSLGTGKGNYGYTF.

In this sample, this clonotype turned up many times. The chain has TRBV9 and TRBJ1-1; D is uncertain. V was trimmed by 0 bases and J by 4 bases, leaving 7 bases between them. Looked up from germline, CDR1 is SGDLS and CDR2 is YYNGEE. CDR3 size: 13 residues. Written as DNA, the CDR3 is TGTGCCAGCAGCGTAGGAACATTCACTGAAGCTTTCTTT. Protein sequence: CASSVGTFTEAFF. The full variable domain, with the rest looked up from reference TRBV9 and TRBJ1-1, is DSGVTQTPKHLITATGQRVTLRCSPRSGDLSVYWYQQSLDQGLQFLIQYYNGEERAKGNILERFSAQQFPDLHSELNLSSLELGDSALYFCASSVGTFTEAFFGQGTRLTVV.

This clonotype was recorded a few times. The chain has TRBV4-1 and TRBJ1-3, with D hard to call. Germline V gene data show CDR1 as MGHRA and CDR2 as YSYEKL. The V end was cut by 0 bases, the J end by 0 bases, with 12 bases between. This CDR3 has 17 amino acids. The CDR3 coding sequence is TGCGCCAGCAGCCAAGACGGTGAGACCCTCTCTGGAAACACCATATATTTT. Its protein product is CASSQDGETLSGNTIYF.